The 24 T cell receptor beta chains below were found in one sample sequenced in a study of CD8 T cells in ankylosing spondylitis. Overall study findings and caveats: Seemingly distinctive of ankylosing spondylitis blood was a TCR beta motif formed by eight highly homologous variants.

These TCRs' antigens remain unknown. TCRdb recomputed calls from the 5' RACE reads with MiXCR, one row per CDR3 protein. The table shows under 150,000 distinct CDR3 sequences, with roughly 18% occurring only once. The material sequenced was blood, either unsorted or a sorted T cell fraction (not recorded which). Receptors were obtained from a male donor with ankylosing spondylitis.

This clonotype was counted at least ten times. V and J are TRBV3-1 and TRBJ2-7, with TRBD2 as a possible D gene (6 bases). V was cut by 1 base and J by 1 base, with 14 bases left in between. The germline CDR1 and CDR2 sequences are LGHDT and YNNKEL (reference sequence). This CDR3 comprises 16 residues. The CDR3 nucleotides are TGTGCCAGCAGCCAAGTTTCGGCTAGCGTATCCTACGAGCAGTACTTC. Translated: CASSQVSASVSYEQYF.

V gene TRBV12-3 or TRBV12-4 combines with J gene TRBJ2-2, with 9 bases matching TRBD2. Losses at the gene ends were 11 bases for V and 3 bases for J; bases not matched to a gene: 7. The CDR3 loop spans 14 amino acids. The CDR3 loop is CALAGGGYTGELFF. In nucleotides, the CDR3 is TGTGCCCTTGCGGGAGGGGGTTACACCGGGGAGCTGTTTTTT.

J is TRBJ2-5 and V is TRBV7-9, with D unclear. This CDR3 spans 13 amino acids. The V and J ends lost 7 bases and 2 bases respectively, with 11 bases between them. Germline lookup yields CDR1 SEHNR and CDR2 FQNEAQ (reference sequence). The CDR3 region is CASNPDNQETQYF. CDR3 DNA sequence: TGTGCCAGCAACCCTGACAATCAAGAGACCCAGTACTTC.

The gene calls are TRBV7-3 and TRBJ2-3; 7 nucleotides match TRBD1. Losses at the gene ends were 4 bases for V and 2 bases for J; bases not matched to a gene: 18. Germline loops: CDR1 SGHTA, CDR2 FQGTGA. The CDR3 length is 19 residues. CDR3 sequence: CASSSTGYRGYGDTDTQYF. The CDR3 bases are TGTGCCAGCAGCTCGACAGGGTATCGGGGATATGGTGACACAGATACGCAGTATTTT.

In this sample, this clonotype turned up a few times. An end of the junction differs from the germline gene, which may be a read error. This chain connects TRBV27 to TRBJ2-3; the D gene is possibly TRBD1 (6 bases). The germline CDR1 and CDR2 sequences are MNHEY and SMNVEV (reference sequence). This CDR3 comprises 14 residues. CDR3 loop: CASSISGTPDTQYF. As DNA, the CDR3 is TGTGCCAGCAGTATATCAGGGACACCTGATACGCAGTATTTT.

The chain recombines TRBV13 with TRBJ2-3; D is ambiguous. Germline V gives CDR1 PRHDT, CDR2 FYEKMQ (reference sequence). This CDR3 contains 14 residues. The V end lost 2 bases, the J end lost 2 bases, and 8 bases lay between the germline ends. As DNA, the CDR3 is TGTGCCAGCAGCTTACACGGAGACACAGATACGCAGTATTTT. Its protein product is CASSLHGDTDTQYF.

CDR3 in DNA: TGTGCCAGCAGTTTAGGGACCTCACCCCTCCACTTT. This sequence encodes CASSLGTSPLHF. The chain couples TRBV27 to TRBJ1-6; possible D gene TRBD1, 5 bases. CDR1 and CDR2 from the germline V gene are MNHEY and SMNVEV (reference sequence). The CDR3 consists of 12 residues. Trimming took 2 bases from V and 10 from J, leaving 6 bases between them.

This clonotype has a handful of counts. The chain carries TRBV4-3 and TRBJ1-5; 7 bases fit TRBD1. After removal of 1 base from V and 4 bases from J, the junction contained 4 bases not matched to a gene. This CDR3 has 15 amino acids. Germline CDR1 is LGHNA and CDR2 is YSLEER. The CDR3 loop reads CASSQGTGVNQPQHF. The DNA for the CDR3 is TGCGCCAGCAGCCAAGGAACAGGGGTTAATCAGCCCCAGCATTTT.

The chain carries TRBV7-9 and TRBJ2-2; D possibly corresponds to TRBD2 (5 bases). Trimming took off 2 bases at V and 1 base at J, with 8 bases between the two ends. Germline V gene sequence: CDR1 SEHNR, CDR2 FQNEAQ (reference sequence). CDR3 length: 15 residues. The CDR3 region is CASSLMGVNTGELFF. Written as DNA, the CDR3 is TGTGCCAGCAGCTTAATGGGAGTGAACACCGGGGAGCTGTTTTTT. Looking up the rest from reference TRBV7-9 and TRBJ2-2 gives the full variable domain: DTGVSQNPRHKITKRGQNVTFRCDPISEHNRLYWYRQTLGQGPEFLTYFQNEAQLEKSRLLSDRFSAERPKGSFSTLEIQRTEQGDSAMYLCASSLMGVNTGELFFGEGSRLTVL.

The V call is TRBV19, the J call TRBJ2-7; 8 bases match TRBD1. In germline, CDR1 is LNHDA, CDR2 SQIVND (reference sequence). V shed 6 bases and J 3 bases; nucleotides not matched to a gene: 10. The CDR3 totals 15 residues. The DNA of the CDR3 is TGTGCCAGTAGCGGGGACAGGCCTCTTTTCTACGAGCAGTACTTC. Translated: CASSGDRPLFYEQYF.

This chain connects TRBV29-1 to TRBJ1-2, with D hard to call. In germline, CDR1 is SQVTM, CDR2 ANQGSEA. The V gene lost 5 bases and the J gene lost 2 bases, with 9 bases spanning the gap. CDR3 length: 12 residues. CDR3 protein: CSVLTDNYGYTF. CDR3 nucleotides: TGCAGCGTTCTAACAGACAACTATGGCTACACCTTC.

The rearrangement links TRBV9 to TRBJ2-1; 8 positions match TRBD2. CDR1 is SGDLS, CDR2 YYNGEE, per germline. This CDR3 region has 15 residues. Trimming removed 0 bases from V and 3 bases from J; junction bases left unmatched: 2. CDR3 bases: TGTGCCAGCAGCGTAGCGGGAGGGATCTACAATGAGCAGTTCTTC. Its translation: CASSVAGGIYNEQFF.

This clonotype was seen more than once but under ten times. This rearrangement joins TRBV12-3 or TRBV12-4 to TRBJ1-1; D gene uncertain. The CDR3 has 12 residues. Trimming cost V 8 bases and J 3 bases, with 10 bases left between them. The CDR3 region is CASPLLYTEAFF. In DNA form, the CDR3 reads TGTGCCAGCCCCCTCCTTTACACTGAAGCTTTCTTT.

In its sample, this clonotype was seen a few times. The chain uses TRBV5-1 and TRBJ2-7, with a weak D call TRBD2 (5 bases). Germline loops: CDR1 SGHRS, CDR2 YFSETQ. V lost 4 bases and J 2 bases, leaving 13 bases between the germline ends. The CDR3 length is 14 residues. The CDR3 loop is CASSPRTGTYEQYF. The CDR3 DNA follows: TGCGCCAGCAGCCCCCGGACGGGAACCTACGAGCAGTACTTC.

This clonotype was observed at least ten times. This chain uses TRBV29-1 with TRBJ1-1, with a possible D match to TRBD1 (6 bases). V lost 5 bases and J 5 bases, leaving 15 bases between the germline ends. The CDR3 length is 13 residues. In germline, CDR1 is SQVTM, CDR2 ANQGSEA. The CDR3 nucleotides read TGCAGCGTTTCAGGTGTCGGGACAACTGAAGCTTTCTTT. It encodes CSVSGVGTTEAFF.

V gene TRBV7-9 combines with J gene TRBJ2-7, with 9 nucleotides matching TRBD2. The CDR3 sequence is 17 residues long. V gave up 4 bases and J gave up 0 bases; unmatched junction bases: 10. Per the germline V gene, CDR1 is SEHNR and CDR2 is FQNEAQ (reference sequence). The chain's CDR3 is CASSSHPVTSGSYEQYF. CDR3 nucleotide sequence: TGTGCCAGCAGCTCCCATCCTGTGACTAGCGGCTCCTACGAGCAGTACTTC.

Many counts were recorded for this clonotype. The rearrangement uses TRBV18 and TRBJ2-3; 10 positions agree with TRBD1. Germline trimming cut 4 bases from V and 3 bases from J; bases unmatched to any gene: 1. CDR3 length: 14 amino acids. The germline gives CDR1 KGHSH, CDR2 LQKENI. This chain's CDR3 is CASSRDRGTDTQYF. The CDR3 DNA reads as TGTGCCAGCTCACGGGACAGGGGAACAGATACGCAGTATTTT.

The V gene is TRBV2, the J gene TRBJ2-1; the D is unclear. V gave up 4 bases and J gave up 5 bases, with 15 bases separating them. In germline, CDR1 is SNHLY, CDR2 FYNNEI. This CDR3 is built from 15 residues. The CDR3 DNA is TGTGCCAGCAGTGCTCGTTTAAACCCGCACAATGAGCAGTTCTTC. Residues: CASSARLNPHNEQFF.

The chain is built from TRBV12-3 or TRBV12-4 and TRBJ2-3; D gene unclear. The CDR3 runs 13 residues. V was clipped by 2 bases and J by 4 bases, with 7 bases between them. The CDR3 loop is CASSLKNPDTQYF. CDR3 DNA sequence: TGTGCCAGCAGTTTAAAGAACCCAGATACGCAGTATTTT.

This chain connects TRBV7-3 to TRBJ2-3; TRBD2 might be the D (5 bases). Per the germline V gene, CDR1 is SGHTA and CDR2 is FQGTGA. The CDR3 has 14 residues. V lost 5 bases and J 6 bases, leaving 15 bases between the germline ends. The CDR3, as DNA: TGTGCCAGCAGCCACCTGGGGAGTTGGGATACGCAGTATTTT. Translation gives CASSHLGSWDTQYF. The whole variable domain, filled in from reference TRBV7-3 and TRBJ2-3, reads GAGVSQTPSNKVTEKGKYVELRCDPISGHTALYWYRQSLGQGPEFLIYFQGTGAADDSGLPNDRFFAVRPEGSVSTLKIQRTERGDSAVYLCASSHLGSWDTQYFGPGTRLTVL.

This clonotype was observed a few times. The chain combines TRBV20-1 with TRBJ2-1; 10 positions agree with TRBD2. Trimming took 6 bases from V and 4 from J; bases not matched to a gene: 9. This CDR3 is built from 15 residues. In germline, CDR1 is DFQATT, CDR2 SNEGSKA (reference sequence). The CDR3, as DNA: TGCAGTGCCCGTTCCGGGACTAGCGCTTACAATGAGCAGTTCTTC. It specifies CSARSGTSAYNEQFF.

This clonotype was seen a few times. This chain links TRBV27 with TRBJ1-2, with D possibly being TRBD1 (5 bases). V was cut by 3 bases and J by 3 bases, with 8 bases left in between. The germline V gene encodes CDR1 MNHEY and CDR2 SMNVEV (reference sequence). CDR3 size: 13 residues. In nucleotides, the CDR3 is TGTGCCAGCAGTTTGGGACCTCACTATGGCTACACCTTC. Its protein product is CASSLGPHYGYTF.

CDR3 region: CASSLVAGAPDTQYF. The CDR3 DNA sequence: TGTGCCAGCAGCTTAGTGGCGGGAGCCCCAGATACGCAGTATTTT. This chain uses TRBV7-8 with TRBJ2-3; 7 bases match TRBD2. Germline loops: CDR1 SGHVS, CDR2 FQNEAQ. The CDR3 is made up of 15 amino acids. V lost 1 base and J lost 4; bases outside the gene matches: 5.

The rearrangement uses TRBV15 and TRBJ2-2; no reliable D call. Trimming took off 5 bases at V and 1 base at J, with 8 bases between the two ends. Germline V gene lookup returns CDR1 LNHNV and CDR2 YYDKDF (reference sequence). This CDR3 spans 14 amino acids. CDR3 region: CATSPGRNTGELFF. CDR3 nucleotides: TGTGCCACCAGCCCCGGGCGGAACACCGGGGAGCTGTTTTTT.